This T cell receptor beta chain came from a study of blood T cells in healthy people across ages. This CDR3 spans 13 amino acids. Per the germline V gene, CDR1 is MNHEY and CDR2 is SVGAGI. Trimming cost V 7 bases and J 5 bases, with 11 bases left between them. With a J-beta primer mix and a sample-barcoded 5' primer, a second PCR ran about 6 to 11 cycles. A tag from a template-switch adaptor with 12 random nucleotides marked each cDNA molecule. TCRdb re-analysed the 5' RACE reads in MiXCR, keeping a single row per CDR3 protein. The sample comprises hundreds of thousands of distinct CDR3 sequences, roughly 25% of which are singletons, and more than 7.5% rests with the top ten. These data were also filed under a second study, of T cells of mothers and their children.

The chain is built from TRBV6-5 and TRBJ1-4, with D hard to call. This TCR was sampled from a boy between 5 and 17 years old in good health. The sample consisted of blood. CDR3 coding DNA: TGTGCCAGCACCTTTAGCACCAATGAAAAACTGTTTTTT. Protein product: CASTFSTNEKLFF.